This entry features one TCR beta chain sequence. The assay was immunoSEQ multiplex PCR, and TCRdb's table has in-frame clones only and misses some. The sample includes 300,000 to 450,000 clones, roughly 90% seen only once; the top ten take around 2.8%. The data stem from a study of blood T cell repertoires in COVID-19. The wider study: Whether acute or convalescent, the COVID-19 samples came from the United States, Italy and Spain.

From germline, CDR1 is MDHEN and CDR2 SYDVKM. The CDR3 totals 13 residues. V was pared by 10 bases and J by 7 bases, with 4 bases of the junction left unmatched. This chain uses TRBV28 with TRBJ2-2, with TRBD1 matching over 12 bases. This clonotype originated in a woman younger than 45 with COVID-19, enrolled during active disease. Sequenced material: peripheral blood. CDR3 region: CATGQGAFGELFF. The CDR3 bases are TGTGCCACGGGACAGGGGGCATTCGGGGAGCTGTTTTTT.